The text below deals with one TCR beta chain. Its antigen is currently unknown. These data come from a study of cytomegalovirus exposure and HLA in healthy donors. Broader study findings: Most likely, a cluster of highly shared sequence variants arose as a sequencing artifact.

Vbeta (60) and Jbeta (13) primers were used in the PCR. Repertoires were generated with immunoSEQ multiplex PCR, while TCRdb's copy carries only in-frame clones and drops some. This sample has approximately 120,000 clones, with around 86% found just once. The CDR3 consists of 15 residues. Looked up from germline, CDR1 is MRHNA and CDR2 is SNTAGT. V gave up 6 bases and J gave up 3 bases; unmatched junction bases: 8. The source material was PBMCs. The chain couples TRBV6-4 to TRBJ1-1; 9 nucleotides line up with TRBD1. The receptor was derived from a woman between 25 and 40 years old in good health and CMV-seronegative. This chain's CDR3 is CASSETGGSHTEAFF. The CDR3 DNA sequence: TGTGCCAGCAGCGAAACAGGGGGCTCTCACACTGAAGCTTTCTTT.